This entry lists 19 T cell receptor beta chains sequenced from one sample in a study of shared clonotypes between healthy human individuals. Here immunoSEQ multiplex PCR was the method, and the copy in TCRdb shows in-frame clones only, minus some. This table holds about 980,000 clones, approximately 76% found once. Specimen: memory CD4+ T cells sorted from blood. The subset here: CD45RA-negative fraction. The receptors shown here come from a man aged 18 to 30 in good health.

V and J are TRBV6-6 and TRBJ2-2; 7 bases are a match to TRBD2. V lost 6 bases to trimming and J lost 6 bases; unmatched junction nucleotides: 7. This CDR3 region has 14 residues. Germline V gene sequence: CDR1 MNHNY, CDR2 SVGAGI (reference sequence). The CDR3 bases are TGTGCCAGCAGGTCCTCTAGCGGCTCCGGGGAGCTGTTTTTT. Its translation is CASRSSSGSGELFF.

The chain recombines TRBV6-1 with TRBJ2-7, with D possibly being TRBD1 (6 bases). CDR1 and CDR2 (germline): MNHNS, SASEGT. The CDR3 totals 13 residues. The V and J ends lost 11 bases and 4 bases respectively, with 18 bases between them. The CDR3, as DNA: TGTGCCGGAAAAAGGGACACCGGTTACGAGCAGTACTTC. Amino acid sequence: CAGKRDTGYEQYF.

As concerns this clone: At one of its ends the junction is not consistent with the germline gene, which may arise from a read error. CDR3 protein: CASSSSSGGTKFF. The CDR3 DNA is TGTGCTAGCAGCTCCTCTAGCGGGGGGACTAAGTTCTTC. This chain uses TRBV7-7 with TRBJ2-1, with 11 bases aligning to TRBD2. The germline gives CDR1 SSHAT, CDR2 FNYEAQ (reference sequence). The CDR3 is 13 residues long.

The chain employs TRBV6-1 and TRBJ1-6, with 9 bases matching TRBD1. V lost 8 bases to trimming and J lost 5 bases; unmatched junction nucleotides: 4. The CDR3 is 14 residues long. Germline CDR1 is MNHNS and CDR2 is SASEGT. In DNA form, the CDR3 reads TGTGCCAGCGGGGACAGGGATGATAATTCACCCCTCCACTTT. Residues: CASGDRDDNSPLHF.

The V gene is TRBV18, the J gene TRBJ2-3, with D perhaps being TRBD1 or TRBD2 (5 bases each). V was clipped by 2 bases and J by 0 bases, with 15 bases between them. Germline V gives CDR1 KGHSH, CDR2 LQKENI. The CDR3 covers 17 residues. DNA of the CDR3: TGTGCCAGCTCACCAATAATAGGGACGGCTAGCACAGATACGCAGTATTTT. Its translation: CASSPIIGTASTDTQYF.

The chain is built from TRBV2 and TRBJ2-3; 7 bases map to TRBD2. This CDR3 is 14 amino acids long. Germline loops: CDR1 SNHLY, CDR2 FYNNEI. J gave up 2 bases and V 5 bases, and 4 bases lay outside the gene matches. The CDR3 is CASSKTSHTDTQYF. Written as DNA, the CDR3 is TGTGCCAGCAGTAAGACTAGCCACACAGATACGCAGTATTTT.

V is TRBV30 and J is TRBJ1-2; D uncertain. The CDR3 totals 12 residues. Trimming left V 3 bases short and J 0 bases short, with 5 bases between. Germline-derived CDR1 and CDR2 are GTSNPN and SVGIG (reference sequence). The CDR3 region has the DNA TGTGCCTGGAGGCAGGCTAACTATGGCTACACCTTC. It codes for CAWRQANYGYTF. Supplemented by reference TRBV30 and TRBJ1-2, the full variable domain reads SQTIHQWPATLVQPVGSPLSLECTVEGTSNPNLYWYRQAAGRGLQLLFYSVGIGQISSEVPQNLSASRPQDRQFILSSKKLLLSDSGFYLCAWRQANYGYTFGSGTRLTVV.

V and J are TRBV28 and TRBJ1-1; the D is unclear. CDR1 and CDR2 from the germline V gene are MDHEN and SYDVKM. V gave up 6 bases and J gave up 4 bases, with 9 bases separating them. The CDR3 runs 12 residues. Here the CDR3 DNA reads TGTGCCAGCAGAACAAGTGGCACTGAAGCTTTCTTT. Translated, it gives CASRTSGTEAFF.

The V gene is TRBV6-5, the J gene TRBJ1-6; D may be TRBD1 (5 bases). Trimming took 4 bases from V and 4 from J, leaving 11 bases between them. Germline V gene sequence: CDR1 MNHEY, CDR2 SVGAGI. This CDR3 is built from 15 residues. This CDR3 is CASSLRQPYNSPLHF. In DNA form, the CDR3 reads TGTGCCAGCAGTTTAAGACAGCCTTATAATTCACCCCTCCACTTT.

The V call is TRBV7-2, the J call TRBJ1-1; D unresolved. Germline V CDR1 and CDR2: SGHTA, FQGNSA. There are 16 residues in the CDR3. The ends were cut back, 3 bases at V and 2 bases at J, with 16 bases in the middle. CDR3 protein: CASSFSLAPGNTEAFF. For the CDR3, the DNA is TGTGCCAGCAGCTTTTCTTTAGCTCCGGGAAACACTGAAGCTTTCTTT.

The chain is built from TRBV7-2 and TRBJ1-2, with D unresolved. The CDR3 loop spans 12 amino acids. CDR1 is SGHTA and CDR2 is FQGNSA in the germline V gene. Trimming removed 3 bases at V and 5 bases at J, with 7 bases between. CDR3 loop: CASSFLGYGYTF. As DNA, the CDR3 is TGTGCCAGCAGCTTTTTAGGGTATGGCTACACCTTC.

The chain carries TRBV28 and TRBJ2-7; 7 bases map to TRBD1. Germline V gene data show CDR1 as MDHEN and CDR2 as SYDVKM. Trimming removed 3 bases from V and 3 bases from J; junction bases left unmatched: 2. The CDR3 extends over 13 amino acids. The chain's CDR3 is CASSLTGLYEQYF. Written as DNA, the CDR3 is TGTGCCAGCAGTTTGACAGGGCTCTACGAGCAGTACTTC.

With respect to this clone: One junction end disagrees with the germline gene, perhaps due to a read error. The same CDR3 is also encoded by other DNA sequences in this sample. This rearrangement joins TRBV7-7 to TRBJ2-1; 10 bases map to TRBD2. Germline CDR1 reads SSHAT; CDR2 reads FNYEAQ (reference sequence). The CDR3 is 15 residues long. The CDR3 reads CASSLELAGYNEQFF. The CDR3, as DNA: TGTGCTAGCAGCTTAGAACTAGCGGGGTACAATGAGCAGTTCTTC.

CDR3 nucleotide sequence: TGTGCCAGCAGCGTACTGGCCGAAGGTAACACTGAAGCTTTCTTT. Protein product: CASSVLAEGNTEAFF. V gene TRBV9 combines with J gene TRBJ1-1; no clear D. Looked up from germline, CDR1 is SGDLS and CDR2 is YYNGEE. V was trimmed by 1 base and J by 2 bases, leaving 12 bases between them. The CDR3 has 15 residues.

The chain employs TRBV4-1 and TRBJ2-5, with D perhaps given as TRBD1 or TRBD2 (6 bases each). Germline-derived CDR1 and CDR2 are MGHRA and YSYEKL. The CDR3 is made up of 16 amino acids. V shed 1 base and J shed 5 bases, with 17 bases lying between them. The CDR3 protein is CASSQVGGIGRETQYF. CDR3 nucleotide sequence: TGCGCCAGCAGCCAAGTGGGGGGCATTGGGCGGGAGACCCAGTACTTC.

This clone was seen a handful of times. Other nucleotide sequences from this sample produce the same CDR3. This rearrangement joins TRBV5-1 to TRBJ1-3, with D unresolved. The V gene's germline CDR1 is SGHRS and CDR2 YFSETQ. The CDR3 sequence is 14 residues long. The germline V and J ends were trimmed by 0 bases and 4 bases, with 8 bases remaining between them. This CDR3 reads CASSLGPEGNTIYF. The CDR3 nucleotides read TGCGCCAGCAGCTTGGGACCGGAGGGAAACACCATATATTTT. The full variable domain, in which reference TRBV5-1 and TRBJ1-3 provide the parts outside the CDR3, is KAGVTQTPRYLIKTRGQQVTLSCSPISGHRSVSWYQQTPGQGLQFLFEYFSETQRNKGNFPGRFSGRQFSNSRSEMNVSTLELGDSALYLCASSLGPEGNTIYFGEGSWLTVV.

The DNA for the CDR3 is TGTGCCTGGAGTGTACAAGGAGCTTCGCAGTATTTT. Protein product: CAWSVQGASQYF. The chain uses TRBV30 and TRBJ2-3; D remains unclear. The CDR3 totals 12 residues. The germline CDR1 and CDR2 sequences are GTSNPN and SVGIG (reference sequence). Trimming stripped 0 bases from V and 10 bases from J, with 11 bases between.

J is TRBJ1-2 and V is TRBV2, with unresolved D. V was cut by 4 bases and J by 4 bases, with 10 bases left in between. Germline loops: CDR1 SNHLY, CDR2 FYNNEI. The CDR3 sequence is 13 residues long. CDR3 bases: TGTGCCAGCAGTGTCGAGGGTAGCTATGGCTACACCTTC. As protein: CASSVEGSYGYTF.

This clone appeared a single time. The chain has TRBV2 and TRBJ2-5; 11 positions match TRBD2. The germline CDR1 and CDR2 sequences are SNHLY and FYNNEI. The CDR3 consists of 15 residues. Trimming removed 10 bases from V and 4 bases from J; junction bases left unmatched: 11. The CDR3 DNA follows: TGTGCCACCACGACTAGCGGGGCACGGGGAGAGACCCAGTACTTC. It specifies CATTTSGARGETQYF.